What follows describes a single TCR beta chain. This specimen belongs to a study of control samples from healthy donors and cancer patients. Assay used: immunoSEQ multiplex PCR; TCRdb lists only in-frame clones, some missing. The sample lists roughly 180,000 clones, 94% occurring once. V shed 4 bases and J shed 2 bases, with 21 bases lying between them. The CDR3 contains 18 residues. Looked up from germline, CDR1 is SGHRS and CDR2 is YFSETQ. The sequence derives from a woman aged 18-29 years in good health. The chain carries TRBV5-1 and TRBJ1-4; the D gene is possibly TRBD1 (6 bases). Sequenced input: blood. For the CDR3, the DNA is TGCGCCAGCAGCCGGTTCCTACAGGGTATAACGACTAATGAAAAACTGTTTTTT. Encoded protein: CASSRFLQGITTNEKLFF.